The next 8 T cell receptor beta chains were all read from a single sample in a study of cytomegalovirus exposure and HLA in healthy donors. The table came from immunoSEQ multiplex PCR; TCRdb's copy has only in-frame clones and leaves some out. The repertoire holds about 120,000 clones, with about 88% as singletons. Sequencing was done on a sample of PBMCs. The source is a woman between 18 and 29 years old in good health and CMV-seronegative.

The gene calls are TRBV9 and TRBJ1-2, with 8 nucleotides matching TRBD1. The CDR3 consists of 15 residues. Trimming cost V 3 bases and J 4 bases; bases outside gene matches: 8. Germline loops: CDR1 SGDLS, CDR2 YYNGEE. CDR3 DNA: TGTGCCAGCAGCGATAGGACAGGGTCCGTCTATGGCTACACCTTC. Residues: CASSDRTGSVYGYTF.

The chain joins TRBV9 to TRBJ1-2, with D perhaps matching TRBD1 (5 bases). V shed 6 bases and J shed 0 bases, with 21 bases lying between them. The germline CDR1 and CDR2 sequences are SGDLS and YYNGEE. The CDR3 extends over 17 amino acids. In DNA form, the CDR3 reads TGTGCCAGCACCGTCGGGTCAGGGCCTTCTTCTAACTATGGCTACACCTTC. Protein product: CASTVGSGPSSNYGYTF.

The chain is built from TRBV18 and TRBJ2-5; possible D gene TRBD1, 5 bases. Germline CDR1 and CDR2: KGHSH and LQKENI. CDR3 size: 12 residues. Trimming took 1 base from V and 5 from J, leaving 5 bases between them. The CDR3 protein is CASSPHRETQYF. DNA for the CDR3: TGTGCCAGCTCACCACACAGGGAGACCCAGTACTTC.

The chain joins TRBV5-4 to TRBJ2-2; TRBD1 aligns across 10 bases. CDR3 length: 16 amino acids. Germline V gives CDR1 SGHNT, CDR2 YYREEE (reference sequence). V shed 4 bases and J 5 bases; nucleotides not matched to a gene: 8. The CDR3 here is CASSPRDRGKTGELFF. CDR3 nucleotide sequence: TGTGCCAGCAGCCCGCGGGACAGGGGAAAAACCGGGGAGCTGTTTTTT.

V is TRBV6-1 and J is TRBJ2-1, with TRBD2 identical over 11 bases. The CDR3 loop spans 14 amino acids. Germline CDR1 and CDR2: MNHNS and SASEGT. Trimming took 8 bases from V and 8 from J; bases not matched to a gene: 8. CDR3 amino acids: CASLSGGADYEQFF. CDR3 coding DNA: TGTGCCAGCCTTAGCGGGGGGGCAGATTATGAGCAGTTCTTC.

The V call is TRBV4-2, the J call TRBJ1-4, with TRBD1 identical over 7 bases. Trimming removed 3 bases from V and 8 bases from J; junction bases left unmatched: 12. CDR3 length: 16 residues. Germline V gene lookup returns CDR1 LGHNA and CDR2 YNFKEQ. CDR3 DNA sequence: TGTGCCAGCAGCCATTCCGCGACAGGGAGTGGCGAAAAACTGTTTTTT. Its translation: CASSHSATGSGEKLFF.

The chain is built from TRBV7-9 and TRBJ1-1; the D is unclear. Germline values: CDR1 SEHNR, CDR2 FQNEAQ (reference sequence). Trimming pared 5 bases from V and 3 bases from J, leaving 10 bases between. The CDR3 contains 13 residues. CDR3 sequence (DNA): TGTGCCAGCAGCCGTGCGGTGGACACTGAAGCTTTCTTT. It is translated as CASSRAVDTEAFF.

This clone was counted once. J is TRBJ1-1 and V is TRBV2; 10 positions match TRBD1. Germline trimming cut 2 bases from V and 4 bases from J; bases unmatched to any gene: 13. The CDR3 spans 18 residues. Germline loops: CDR1 SNHLY, CDR2 FYNNEI. CDR3: CASSEIGIGTGVVTEAFF. CDR3 DNA sequence: TGTGCCAGCAGTGAAATCGGTATAGGGACAGGGGTCGTCACTGAAGCTTTCTTT.